What follows describes a single TCR beta chain. The antigen is unknown. Each cell subset's genomic DNA was divided evenly among several immunoSEQ plates. The protocol was immunoSEQ multiplex PCR, while the TCRdb copy is restricted to in-frame clones and leaves out a portion. Here the sample spans about 2.1 million clones, 93% being singletons. The sample originates from a study of shared clonotypes between healthy human individuals. Regarding the study as a whole: Rarefaction indicated that sorted-subset sequencing remained incomplete although depth was large.

CD45RO-negative, CCR7-selected cells formed the naive CD8 fraction, which excluded terminally differentiated effector memory CD45RA+ cells. Recent acute infections and vaccinations were absent in the healthy HIV-negative adult donors. All the donors were Caucasian adults who lived in Nashville, Tennessee. The sequence was obtained from a man between 18 and 29 years old in good health. Some clones in this sample may be carry-over from other donors' samples. Sequencing was performed on naive CD8+ T cells from PBMCs.

The CDR3 here is CASTESGTSYNEQFF. The CDR3, as DNA: TGTGCCAGCACCGAAAGCGGCACTTCCTACAATGAGCAGTTCTTC. The V gene is TRBV9, the J gene TRBJ2-1, with D tentatively TRBD2 (5 bases). V was shortened by 6 bases and J by 1 base, with 14 bases between the two germline ends. Germline assignment: CDR1 SGDLS and CDR2 YYNGEE. This CDR3 is built from 15 residues.